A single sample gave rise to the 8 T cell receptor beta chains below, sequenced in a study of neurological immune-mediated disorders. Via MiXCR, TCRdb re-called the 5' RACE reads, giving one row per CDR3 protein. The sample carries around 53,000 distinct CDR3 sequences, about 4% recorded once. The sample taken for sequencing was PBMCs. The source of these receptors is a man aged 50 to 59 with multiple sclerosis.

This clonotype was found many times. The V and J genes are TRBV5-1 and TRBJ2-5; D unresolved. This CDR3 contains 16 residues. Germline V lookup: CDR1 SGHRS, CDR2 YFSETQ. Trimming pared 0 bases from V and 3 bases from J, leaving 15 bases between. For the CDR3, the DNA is TGCGCCAGCAGCTTGGGGTCAACCAGCCGAAAAGAGACCCAGTACTTC. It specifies CASSLGSTSRKETQYF.

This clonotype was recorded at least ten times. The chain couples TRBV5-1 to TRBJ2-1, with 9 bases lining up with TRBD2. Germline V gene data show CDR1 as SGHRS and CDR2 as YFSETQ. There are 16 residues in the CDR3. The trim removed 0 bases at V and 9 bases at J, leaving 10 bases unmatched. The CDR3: CASSLALAGGLGEQFF. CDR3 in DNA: TGCGCCAGCAGCTTGGCCTTGGCGGGGGGGCTGGGTGAGCAGTTCTTC.

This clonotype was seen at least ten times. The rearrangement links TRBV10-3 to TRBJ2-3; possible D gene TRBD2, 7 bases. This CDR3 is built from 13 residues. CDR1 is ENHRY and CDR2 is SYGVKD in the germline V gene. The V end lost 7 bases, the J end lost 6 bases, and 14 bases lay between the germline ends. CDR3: CAIMEGGGDTQYF. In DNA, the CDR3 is TGTGCCATCATGGAAGGGGGAGGGGATACGCAGTATTTT.

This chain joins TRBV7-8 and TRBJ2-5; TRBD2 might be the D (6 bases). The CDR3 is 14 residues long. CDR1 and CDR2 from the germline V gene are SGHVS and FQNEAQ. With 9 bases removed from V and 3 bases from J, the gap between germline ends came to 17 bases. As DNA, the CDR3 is TGTGCCAGTCACATAGCGGCATTGGAAGAGACCCAGTACTTC. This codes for CASHIAALEETQYF.

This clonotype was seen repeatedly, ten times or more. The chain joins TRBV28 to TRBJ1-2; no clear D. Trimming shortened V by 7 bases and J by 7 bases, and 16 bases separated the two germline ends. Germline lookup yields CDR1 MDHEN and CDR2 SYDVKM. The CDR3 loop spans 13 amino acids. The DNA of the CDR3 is TGTGCCAGCACCTTTCTAGGCGAAGGTGGCTACACCTTC. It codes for CASTFLGEGGYTF.

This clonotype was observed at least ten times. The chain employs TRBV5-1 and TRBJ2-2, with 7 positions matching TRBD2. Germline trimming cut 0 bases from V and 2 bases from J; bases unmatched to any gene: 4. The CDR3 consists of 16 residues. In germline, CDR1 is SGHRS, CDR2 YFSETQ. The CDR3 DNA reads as TGCGCCAGCAGCTTGGTCGGGACTACAAACACCGGGGAGCTGTTTTTT. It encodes CASSLVGTTNTGELFF.

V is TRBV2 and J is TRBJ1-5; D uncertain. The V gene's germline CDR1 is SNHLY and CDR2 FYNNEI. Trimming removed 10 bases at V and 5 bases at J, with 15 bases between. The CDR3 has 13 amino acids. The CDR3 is CATTFGMDQPQHF. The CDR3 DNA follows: TGTGCCACAACATTTGGAATGGATCAGCCCCAGCATTTT.

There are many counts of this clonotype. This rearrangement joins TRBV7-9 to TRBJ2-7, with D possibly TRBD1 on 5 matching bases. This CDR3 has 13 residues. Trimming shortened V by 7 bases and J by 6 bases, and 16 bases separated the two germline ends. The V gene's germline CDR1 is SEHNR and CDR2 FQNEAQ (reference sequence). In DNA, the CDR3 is TGTGCCAGCACCTCTCGGCAAGGGGTCGAGCAGTACTTC. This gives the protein CASTSRQGVEQYF.